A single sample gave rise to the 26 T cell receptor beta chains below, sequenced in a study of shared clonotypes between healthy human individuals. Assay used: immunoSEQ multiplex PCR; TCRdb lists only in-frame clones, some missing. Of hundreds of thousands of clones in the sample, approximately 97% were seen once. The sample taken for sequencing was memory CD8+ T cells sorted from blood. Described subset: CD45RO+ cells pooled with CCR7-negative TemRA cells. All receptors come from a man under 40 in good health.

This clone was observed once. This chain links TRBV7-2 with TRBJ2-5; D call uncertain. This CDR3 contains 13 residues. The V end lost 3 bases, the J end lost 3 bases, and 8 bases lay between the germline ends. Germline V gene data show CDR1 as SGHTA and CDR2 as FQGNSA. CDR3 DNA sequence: TGTGCCAGCAGCTTTCGTCTAGAAGAGACCCAGTACTTC. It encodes CASSFRLEETQYF.

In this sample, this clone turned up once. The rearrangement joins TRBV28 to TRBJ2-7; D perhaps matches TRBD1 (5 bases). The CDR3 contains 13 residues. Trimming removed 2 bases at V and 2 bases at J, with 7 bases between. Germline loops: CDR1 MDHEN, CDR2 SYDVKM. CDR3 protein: CASSLVQAYEQYF. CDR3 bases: TGTGCCAGCAGTTTAGTACAGGCCTACGAGCAGTACTTC.

For the CDR3, the DNA is TGTGCCTGGAGTGTAGGAATTGGGACAGTCTTTGGTCAGCCCCAGCATTTT. It encodes CAWSVGIGTVFGQPQHF. This rearrangement joins TRBV30 to TRBJ1-5, with 7 bases identical to TRBD1. V dropped 0 bases and J dropped 6; count of bases not matched to a gene: 14. The CDR3 is 17 amino acids. CDR1 and CDR2 (germline): GTSNPN, SVGIG (reference sequence).

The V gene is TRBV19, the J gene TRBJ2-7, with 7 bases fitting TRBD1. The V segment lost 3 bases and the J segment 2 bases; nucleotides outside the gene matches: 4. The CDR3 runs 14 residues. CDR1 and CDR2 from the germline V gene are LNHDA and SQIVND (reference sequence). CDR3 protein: CASSIGTVPYEQYF. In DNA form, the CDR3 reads TGTGCCAGTAGTATCGGGACAGTTCCCTACGAGCAGTACTTC.

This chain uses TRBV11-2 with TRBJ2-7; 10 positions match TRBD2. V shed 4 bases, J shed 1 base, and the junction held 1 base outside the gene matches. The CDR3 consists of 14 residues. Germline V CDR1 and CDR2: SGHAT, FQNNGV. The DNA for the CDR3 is TGTGCCAGCAGCTCACTAGCGGGGTCCTACGAGCAGTACTTC. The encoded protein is CASSSLAGSYEQYF.

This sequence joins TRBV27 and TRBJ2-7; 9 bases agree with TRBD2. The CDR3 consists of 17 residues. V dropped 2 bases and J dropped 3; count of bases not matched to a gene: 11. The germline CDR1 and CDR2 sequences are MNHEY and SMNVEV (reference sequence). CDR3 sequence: CASSLQASGIIFYEQYF. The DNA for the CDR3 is TGTGCCAGCAGTTTACAGGCTAGCGGGATAATCTTCTACGAGCAGTACTTC.

CDR3 DNA sequence: TGTGCCAGCAGTTTCCGACCTGGCTACGAGCAGTACTTC. It codes for CASSFRPGYEQYF. The J gene is TRBJ2-7, the V gene TRBV6-5; unclear D gene. The length of the CDR3 is 13 residues. CDR1 MNHEY and CDR2 SVGAGI come from the germline V gene. Trimming shortened V by 4 bases and J by 3 bases, and 10 bases separated the two germline ends.

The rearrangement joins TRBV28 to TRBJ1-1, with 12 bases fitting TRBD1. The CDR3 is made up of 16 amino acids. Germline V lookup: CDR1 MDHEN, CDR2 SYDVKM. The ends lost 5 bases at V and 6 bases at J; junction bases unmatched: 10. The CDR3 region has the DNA TGTGCCAGCAGTCCTAGGACCGGGACAGGGGGCGCTGAAGCTTTCTTT. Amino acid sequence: CASSPRTGTGGAEAFF.

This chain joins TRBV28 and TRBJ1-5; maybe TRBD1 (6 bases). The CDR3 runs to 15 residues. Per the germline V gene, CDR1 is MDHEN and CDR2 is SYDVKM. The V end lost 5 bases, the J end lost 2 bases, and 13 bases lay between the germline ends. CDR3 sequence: CASSTQGLGNQPQHF. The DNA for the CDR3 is TGTGCCAGCAGTACCCAGGGGTTGGGCAATCAGCCCCAGCATTTT.

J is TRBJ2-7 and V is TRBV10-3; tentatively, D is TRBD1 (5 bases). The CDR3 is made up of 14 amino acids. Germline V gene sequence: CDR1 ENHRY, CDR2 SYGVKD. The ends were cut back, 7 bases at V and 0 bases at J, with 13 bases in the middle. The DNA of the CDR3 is TGTGCCATCAACAAAGGACACCTCTCCTACGAGCAGTACTTC. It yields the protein CAINKGHLSYEQYF.

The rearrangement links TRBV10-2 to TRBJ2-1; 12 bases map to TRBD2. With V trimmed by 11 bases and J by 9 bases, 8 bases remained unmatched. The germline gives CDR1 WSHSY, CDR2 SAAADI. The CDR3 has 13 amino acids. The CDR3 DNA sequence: TGCGCCGGCTCAAGACTAGCGGGAGCTGAGCAGTTCTTC. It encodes CAGSRLAGAEQFF.

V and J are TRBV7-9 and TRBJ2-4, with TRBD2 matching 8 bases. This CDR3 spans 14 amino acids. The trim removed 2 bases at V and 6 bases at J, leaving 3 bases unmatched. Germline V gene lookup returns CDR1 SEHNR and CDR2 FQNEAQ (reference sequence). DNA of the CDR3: TGTGCCAGCAGCTTAACAGGACTAGCAAACATTCAGTACTTC. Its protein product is CASSLTGLANIQYF.

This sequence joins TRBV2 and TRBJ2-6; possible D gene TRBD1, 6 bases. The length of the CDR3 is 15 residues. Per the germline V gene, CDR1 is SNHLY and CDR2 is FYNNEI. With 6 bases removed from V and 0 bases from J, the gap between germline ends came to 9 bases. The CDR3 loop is CASRRGSSGANVLTF. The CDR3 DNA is TGTGCCAGCAGAAGGGGGAGCTCTGGGGCCAACGTCCTGACTTTC.

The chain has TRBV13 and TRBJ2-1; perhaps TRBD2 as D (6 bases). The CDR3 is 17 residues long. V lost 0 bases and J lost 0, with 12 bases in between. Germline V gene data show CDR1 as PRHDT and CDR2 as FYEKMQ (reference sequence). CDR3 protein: CASSLGLGGSSYNEQFF. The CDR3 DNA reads TGTGCCAGCAGCTTAGGCCTGGGGGGAAGCTCCTACAATGAGCAGTTCTTC.

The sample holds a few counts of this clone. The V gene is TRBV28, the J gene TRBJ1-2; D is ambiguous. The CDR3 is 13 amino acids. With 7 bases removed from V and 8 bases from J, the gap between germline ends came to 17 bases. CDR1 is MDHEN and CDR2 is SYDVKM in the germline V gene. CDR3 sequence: CASKLELRWGYTF. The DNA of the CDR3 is TGTGCCAGCAAATTGGAGTTGAGGTGGGGCTACACCTTC.

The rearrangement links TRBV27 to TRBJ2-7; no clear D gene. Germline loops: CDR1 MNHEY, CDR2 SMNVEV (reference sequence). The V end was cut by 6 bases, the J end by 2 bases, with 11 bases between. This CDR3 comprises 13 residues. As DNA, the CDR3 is TGTGCCAGCAGATTCACCCTGGCCTACGAGCAGTACTTC. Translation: CASRFTLAYEQYF.

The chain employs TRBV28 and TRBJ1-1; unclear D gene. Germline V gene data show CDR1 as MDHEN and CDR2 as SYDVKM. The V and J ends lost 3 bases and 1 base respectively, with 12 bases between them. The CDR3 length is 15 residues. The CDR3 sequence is CASSLEPNRNTEAFF. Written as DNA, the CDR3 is TGTGCCAGCAGTTTGGAACCCAACAGGAACACTGAAGCTTTCTTT.

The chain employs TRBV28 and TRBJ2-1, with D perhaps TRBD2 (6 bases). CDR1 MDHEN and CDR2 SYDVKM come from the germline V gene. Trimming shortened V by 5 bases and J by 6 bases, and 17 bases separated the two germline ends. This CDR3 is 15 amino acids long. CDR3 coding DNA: TGTGCCAGCAGTCTGATCAGCGGGTATACCAATGAGCAGTTCTTC. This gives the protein CASSLISGYTNEQFF.

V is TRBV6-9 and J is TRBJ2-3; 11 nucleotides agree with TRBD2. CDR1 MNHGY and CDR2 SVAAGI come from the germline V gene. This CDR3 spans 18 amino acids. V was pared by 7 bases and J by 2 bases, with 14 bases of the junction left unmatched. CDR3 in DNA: TGTGCCAGCACTCGATTAGCGGGAGGGTCCCATTCCACAGATACGCAGTATTTT. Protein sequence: CASTRLAGGSHSTDTQYF.

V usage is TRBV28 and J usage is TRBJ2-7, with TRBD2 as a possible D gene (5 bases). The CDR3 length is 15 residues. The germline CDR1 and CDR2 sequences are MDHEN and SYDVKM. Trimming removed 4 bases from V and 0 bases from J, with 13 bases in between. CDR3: CASSSDGKDSYEQYF. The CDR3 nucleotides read TGTGCCAGCAGTTCAGACGGGAAAGACTCCTACGAGCAGTACTTC. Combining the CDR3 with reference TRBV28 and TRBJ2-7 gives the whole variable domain DVKVTQSSRYLVKRTGEKVFLECVQDMDHENMFWYRQDPGLGLRLIYFSYDVKMKEKGDIPEGYSVSREKKERFSLILESASTNQTSMYLCASSSDGKDSYEQYFGPGTRLTVT.

CDR3 loop: CASSLTGADTEAFF. The DNA for the CDR3 is TGTGCCAGCAGCTTAACGGGGGCAGACACTGAAGCTTTCTTT. The chain combines TRBV7-9 with TRBJ1-1; D may be TRBD1 (6 bases). Trimming left V 2 bases short and J 3 bases short, with 10 bases between. The CDR3 is 14 residues long. CDR1 and CDR2 from the germline V gene are SEHNR and FQNEAQ (reference sequence). The full variable domain, completed using reference TRBV7-9 and TRBJ1-1, is DTGVSQNPRHKITKRGQNVTFRCDPISEHNRLYWYRQTLGQGPEFLTYFQNEAQLEKSRLLSDRFSAERPKGSFSTLEIQRTEQGDSAMYLCASSLTGADTEAFFGQGTRLTVV.

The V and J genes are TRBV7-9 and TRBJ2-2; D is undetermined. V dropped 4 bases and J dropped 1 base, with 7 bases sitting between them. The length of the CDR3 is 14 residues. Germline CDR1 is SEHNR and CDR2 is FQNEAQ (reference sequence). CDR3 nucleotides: TGTGCCAGCAGCTCTGGGGTGAACACCGGGGAGCTGTTTTTT. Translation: CASSSGVNTGELFF.

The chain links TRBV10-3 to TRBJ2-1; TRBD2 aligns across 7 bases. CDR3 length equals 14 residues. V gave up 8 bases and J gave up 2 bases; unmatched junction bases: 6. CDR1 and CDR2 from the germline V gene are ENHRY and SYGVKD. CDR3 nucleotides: TGTGCCATCGGGGAGGGGACGGCCTACAATGAGCAGTTCTTC. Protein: CAIGEGTAYNEQFF.

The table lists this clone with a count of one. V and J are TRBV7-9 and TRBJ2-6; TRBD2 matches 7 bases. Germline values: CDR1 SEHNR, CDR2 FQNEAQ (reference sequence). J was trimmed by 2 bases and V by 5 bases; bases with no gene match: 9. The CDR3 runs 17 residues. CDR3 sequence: CASSGRETSAGANVLTF. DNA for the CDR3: TGTGCCAGCAGCGGGAGGGAGACCAGCGCTGGGGCCAACGTCCTGACTTTC.

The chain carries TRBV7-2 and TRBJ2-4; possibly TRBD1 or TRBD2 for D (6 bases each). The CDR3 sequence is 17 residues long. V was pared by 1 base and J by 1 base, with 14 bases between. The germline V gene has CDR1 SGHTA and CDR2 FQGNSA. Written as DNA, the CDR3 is TGTGCCAGCAGCTTAGTGGGGGGCTTTGGGGCCAAAAACATTCAGTACTTC. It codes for CASSLVGGFGAKNIQYF. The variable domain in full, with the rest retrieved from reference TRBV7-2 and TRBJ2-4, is GAGVSQSPSNKVTEKGKDVELRCDPISGHTALYWYRQSLGQGLEFLIYFQGNSAPDKSGLPSDRFSAERTGGSVSTLTIQRTQQEDSAVYLCASSLVGGFGAKNIQYFGAGTRLSVL.

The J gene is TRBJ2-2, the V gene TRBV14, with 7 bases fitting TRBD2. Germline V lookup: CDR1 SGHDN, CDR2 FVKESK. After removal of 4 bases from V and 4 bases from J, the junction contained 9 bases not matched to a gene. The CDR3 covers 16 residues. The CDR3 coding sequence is TGTGCCAGCAGCCCCCCAGCGGGACCCGCCACCGGGGAGCTGTTTTTT. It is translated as CASSPPAGPATGELFF.